Sequencing of this TCR beta chain was carried out in a study of blood T cell repertoires in COVID-19. Germline lookup yields CDR1 LNHDA and CDR2 SQIVND (reference sequence). CDR3 length: 15 residues. V was clipped by 4 bases and J by 3 bases, with 13 bases between them. Some clones are missing from TCRdb's copy, which holds only in-frame ones; the method was immunoSEQ multiplex PCR. The top ten hold around 8.1% of the sample, which has under 200,000 clones, 65% to 80% seen once. Sequenced sample: peripheral blood. This TCR was sampled from a man between 60 and 75 years old with acute or convalescent COVID-19. The V and J genes are TRBV19 and TRBJ1-5; D ambiguous. The CDR3: CASSREPQANQPQHF. DNA for the CDR3: TGTGCCAGTAGTAGGGAGCCTCAAGCCAATCAGCCCCAGCATTTT.